This T cell receptor beta chain was found in a study of T cell changes during pregnancy in multiple sclerosis. Germline V gene sequence: CDR1 SGDLS, CDR2 YYNGEE. This CDR3 comprises 18 residues. The J segment lost 0 bases and the V segment lost 0 bases, leaving 10 bases of the junction unmatched. The table came from immunoSEQ multiplex PCR; TCRdb's copy has only in-frame clones and leaves some out. Altogether tens of thousands of clones are present, around nine tenths being singletons, with the ten largest covering approximately 2%. This clone has a single count. The sample consisted of peripheral blood, taken in the second trimester of pregnancy. The rearrangement uses TRBV9 and TRBJ2-3, with 7 positions matching TRBD1. This TCR derives from a female donor in good health, enrolled as a control in a pregnancy study. CDR3 residues: CASSVAEETGLSTDTQYF. The CDR3 coding sequence is TGTGCCAGCAGCGTAGCTGAAGAGACAGGGCTAAGCACAGATACGCAGTATTTT.